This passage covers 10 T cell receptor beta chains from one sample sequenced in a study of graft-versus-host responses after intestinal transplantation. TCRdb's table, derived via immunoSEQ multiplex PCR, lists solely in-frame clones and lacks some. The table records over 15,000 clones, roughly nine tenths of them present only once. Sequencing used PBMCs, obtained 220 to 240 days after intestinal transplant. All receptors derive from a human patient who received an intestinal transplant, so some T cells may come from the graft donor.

In DNA, the CDR3 is TGTGCCAGTAGACTGGGCGGGGGAAATGAGCAGTTCTTC. Translated, it gives CASRLGGGNEQFF. The chain is built from TRBV19 and TRBJ2-1; 7 bases are shared with TRBD2. V shed 6 bases and J 7 bases; nucleotides not matched to a gene: 6. Germline CDR1 reads LNHDA; CDR2 reads SQIVND (reference sequence). The CDR3 contains 13 residues.

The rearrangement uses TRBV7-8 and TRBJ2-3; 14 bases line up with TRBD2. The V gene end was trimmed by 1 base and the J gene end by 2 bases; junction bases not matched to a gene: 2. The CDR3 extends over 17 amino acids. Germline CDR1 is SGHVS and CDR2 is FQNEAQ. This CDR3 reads CASSLGGLAGVTDTQYF. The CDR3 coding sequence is TGTGCCAGCAGCTTAGGGGGACTAGCGGGGGTCACAGATACGCAGTATTTT.

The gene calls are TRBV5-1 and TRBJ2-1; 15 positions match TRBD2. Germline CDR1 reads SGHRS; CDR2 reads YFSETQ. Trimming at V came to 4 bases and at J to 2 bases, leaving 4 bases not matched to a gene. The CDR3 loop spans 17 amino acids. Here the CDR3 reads CASSAGLAGGPYNEQFF. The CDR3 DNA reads TGCGCCAGCAGCGCAGGACTAGCGGGGGGGCCCTACAATGAGCAGTTCTTC.

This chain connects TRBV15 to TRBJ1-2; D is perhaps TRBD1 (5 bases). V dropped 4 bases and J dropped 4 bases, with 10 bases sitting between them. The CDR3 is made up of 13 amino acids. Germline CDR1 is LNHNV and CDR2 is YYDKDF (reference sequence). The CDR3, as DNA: TGTGCCACCAGCACTGAGACAGCCTATGGCTACACCTTC. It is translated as CATSTETAYGYTF. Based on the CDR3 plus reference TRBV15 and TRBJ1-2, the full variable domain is DAMVIQNPRYQVTQFGKPVTLSCSQTLNHNVMYWYQQKSSQAPKLLFHYYDKDFNNEADTPDNFQSRRPNTSFCFLDIRSPGLGDTAMYLCATSTETAYGYTFGSGTRLTVV.

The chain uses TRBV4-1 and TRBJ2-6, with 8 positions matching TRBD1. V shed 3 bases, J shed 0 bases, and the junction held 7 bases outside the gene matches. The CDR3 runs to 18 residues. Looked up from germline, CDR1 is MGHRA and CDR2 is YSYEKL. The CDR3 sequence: CASSHGQGPPSGANVLTF. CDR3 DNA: TGCGCCAGCAGCCATGGACAGGGACCCCCCTCTGGGGCCAACGTCCTGACTTTC.

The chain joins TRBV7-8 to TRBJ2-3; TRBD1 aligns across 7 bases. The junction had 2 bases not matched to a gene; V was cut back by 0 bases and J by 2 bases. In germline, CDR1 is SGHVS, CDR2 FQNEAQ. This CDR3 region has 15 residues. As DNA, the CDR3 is TGTGCCAGCAGCTTAGCCGACAGGGACACAGATACGCAGTATTTT. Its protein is CASSLADRDTDTQYF.

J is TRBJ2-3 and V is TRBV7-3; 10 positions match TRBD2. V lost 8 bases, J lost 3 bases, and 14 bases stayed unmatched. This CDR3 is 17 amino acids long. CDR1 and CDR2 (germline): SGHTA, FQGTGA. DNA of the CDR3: TGTGCCAGCCTAGGGACAGGCGAACTAGCGGGGACAGATACGCAGTATTTT. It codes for CASLGTGELAGTDTQYF.

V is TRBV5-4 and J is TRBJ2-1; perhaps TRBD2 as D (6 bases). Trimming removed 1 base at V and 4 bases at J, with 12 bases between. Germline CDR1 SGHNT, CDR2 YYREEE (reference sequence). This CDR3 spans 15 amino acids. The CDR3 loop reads CASSLPGLIYNEQFF. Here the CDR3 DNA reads TGTGCCAGCAGCTTGCCAGGACTAATTTACAATGAGCAGTTCTTC.

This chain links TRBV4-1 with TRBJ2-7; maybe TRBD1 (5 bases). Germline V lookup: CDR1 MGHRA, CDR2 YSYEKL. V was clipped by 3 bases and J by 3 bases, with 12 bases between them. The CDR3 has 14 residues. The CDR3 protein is CASSQADSNYEQYF. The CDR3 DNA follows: TGCGCCAGCAGCCAGGCTGACAGTAACTACGAGCAGTACTTC.

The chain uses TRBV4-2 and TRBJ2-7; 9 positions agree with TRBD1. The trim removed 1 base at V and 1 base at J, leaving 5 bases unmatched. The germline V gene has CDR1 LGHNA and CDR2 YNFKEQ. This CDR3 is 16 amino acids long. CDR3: CASSQGDRGASYEQYF. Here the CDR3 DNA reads TGTGCCAGCAGCCAAGGCGACAGGGGGGCTTCCTACGAGCAGTACTTC.